A single sample gave rise to the 7 T cell receptor beta chains below, sequenced in a study of graft-versus-host responses after intestinal transplantation. The data were produced by immunoSEQ multiplex PCR, yet TCRdb's version contains in-frame clones alone and is incomplete. The repertoire consists of under 15,000 clones, with less than 40% occurring once and the leading ten covering about 2.4%. The authors seeded about 200,000 CFSE-labeled responder cells together with about 200,000 irradiated stimulator cells tagged with violet dye. Here the sequenced sample was alloreactive CD8+ T cells from a mixed lymphocyte reaction culture, taken before intestinal transplant. The subset here: CFSE-low proliferating T cells sorted from roughly six-day pre-transplant mixed lymphocyte reaction (GvH or HvG direction). The receptors originated from a human patient who received an intestinal transplant.

This chain connects TRBV6-6 to TRBJ1-5, with 7 bases matching TRBD1. Per germline, CDR1 MNHNY and CDR2 SVGAGI (reference sequence). V lost 5 bases, J lost 2 bases, and 6 bases stayed unmatched. CDR3 length: 15 residues. The CDR3: CASSARGGRNQPQHF. In DNA, the CDR3 is TGTGCCAGCAGTGCCAGGGGGGGCCGCAATCAGCCCCAGCATTTT.

This clone was seen only a few times. The chain has TRBV4-1 and TRBJ2-3; D is unresolved. Per germline, CDR1 MGHRA and CDR2 YSYEKL. V gave up 2 bases and J gave up 2 bases, with 11 bases separating them. CDR3 length: 15 amino acids. The DNA of the CDR3 is TGCGCCAGCAGCCAAATCTTGTACTCCACAGATACGCAGTATTTT. This gives the protein CASSQILYSTDTQYF.

This clone was counted between two and nine times. Here the CDR3 reads CASSYSTAQETQYF. The CDR3 nucleotides read TGTGCCAGCAGTTATTCAACAGCACAAGAGACCCAGTACTTC. The chain combines TRBV6-1 with TRBJ2-5; D remains unclear. The germline gives CDR1 MNHNS, CDR2 SASEGT. The CDR3 covers 14 residues. Trimming took 5 bases from V and 2 from J, leaving 12 bases between them.

V is TRBV11-2 and J is TRBJ2-3, with 10 bases aligning to TRBD2. This CDR3 has 16 residues. CDR1 and CDR2 from the germline V gene are SGHAT and FQNNGV. The V segment lost 2 bases and the J segment 2 bases; nucleotides outside the gene matches: 4. As DNA, the CDR3 is TGTGCCAGCAGCTTAACTAGCGGGGAAGTCACAGATACGCAGTATTTT. It encodes CASSLTSGEVTDTQYF. Filled out from reference TRBV11-2 and TRBJ2-3, the complete variable domain reads EAGVAQSPRYKIIEKRQSVAFWCNPISGHATLYWYQQILGQGPKLLIQFQNNGVVDDSQLPKDRFSAERLKGVDSTLKIQPAKLEDSAVYLCASSLTSGEVTDTQYFGPGTRLTVL.

The sample holds a few counts of this clone. Being one base from a much bigger clone, this may be a read error. Lacking the conserved final phenylalanine or tryptophan, this CDR3 likely reflects a read error. The J gene is TRBJ2-3, the V gene TRBV6-5; D ambiguous. Deletions cut 2 bases from V and 3 bases from J, with 12 bases between. Germline values: CDR1 MNHEY, CDR2 SVGAGI. This CDR3 has 15 amino acids. CDR3 protein: CASSYVLGSTDTQYS. The CDR3 region has the DNA TGTGCCAGCAGTTACGTGTTAGGTTCAACAGATACGCAGTATTCT.

This clone was seen a few times. This chain links TRBV7-9 with TRBJ2-5; possible D gene TRBD1, 8 bases. V dropped 5 bases and J dropped 3 bases, with 16 bases sitting between them. This CDR3 comprises 15 residues. Germline lookup yields CDR1 SEHNR and CDR2 FQNEAQ (reference sequence). Here the CDR3 DNA reads TGTGCCAGCAGCCGACAGGGGAGGGGCAAAGAGACCCAGTACTTC. Protein product: CASSRQGRGKETQYF.

The gene calls are TRBV5-3 and TRBJ2-7, with 14 bases matching TRBD2. TRBV5-3 is labeled an ORF, and its function is uncertain. V trimming: 4 bases; J trimming: 3 bases; junction bases outside the gene matches: 6. There are 16 residues in the CDR3. CDR3 in amino acids: CARSPGLAGESYEQYF. CDR3 bases: TGTGCCAGAAGCCCGGGACTAGCGGGGGAGAGCTACGAGCAGTACTTC.